This TCR beta chain was sequenced for a study of T cells after yellow fever vaccination. General observations from the study: Most primary-vaccination clones reappeared after the booster (about 95% CD4, 85% to 90% CD8). The CD4 and CD8 compartments had a small share of their clonotypes in common. The secondary response was weaker, and its peak arrived faster, on day 5 versus 15.

Concerning this clonotype itself: As yet, its antigen is unknown.

The study made its TCR cDNA through 5'RACE template switching. That step introduced a universal primer site along with UMIs. MiXCR was run by TCRdb on the 5' RACE reads, yielding one entry per CDR3 protein. The sample has some 400,000 distinct CDR3 sequences, about 17% seen once. V lost 5 bases to trimming and J lost 5 bases, with 16 bases between them. The CDR3 runs to 14 residues. Germline-derived CDR1 and CDR2 are DFQATT and SNEGSKA (reference sequence). The material was PBMCs, obtained before the yellow fever booster vaccination. This rearrangement joins TRBV20-1 to TRBJ1-5, with unresolved D. The TCR comes from a man younger than 30 who received the YFV17D yellow fever vaccine. Here the CDR3 reads CSAHPQAGDQPQHF. CDR3 coding DNA: TGCAGTGCTCACCCCCAGGCCGGGGATCAGCCCCAGCATTTT.